This T cell receptor (beta chain) comes out of a study of T cell changes during pregnancy in multiple sclerosis. CDR3 length equals 14 residues. Germline V lookup: CDR1 SGDLS, CDR2 YYNGEE. Trimming cost V 0 bases and J 4 bases, with 10 bases left between them. TCRdb keeps only in-frame clones here, not all; method: immunoSEQ multiplex PCR. The data hold approximately 74,000 clones, with less than 90% observed a single time. The sequencing used peripheral blood, collected before pregnancy. The rearrangement joins TRBV9 to TRBJ1-1; D unresolved. This clonotype originated in a female donor with multiple sclerosis, enrolled in a pregnancy study. CDR3 bases: TGTGCCAGCAGCGTAGGAGCGGGCAGCACTGAAGCTTTCTTT. Amino acid sequence: CASSVGAGSTEAFF.